This TCR beta chain was retrieved from a study of blood T cell repertoires in COVID-19. Study in general: Nucleic acid was either cDNA or gDNA, and it came from T cells, B-cell-depleted T cells, or PBMCs.

The table came from immunoSEQ multiplex PCR; TCRdb's copy has only in-frame clones and leaves some out. The sample comprises around 140,000 clones, 88% of which are singletons, and under 3% rests with the top ten. About this clone: Other DNA sequences of this sample code for an identical CDR3.

The germline CDR1 and CDR2 sequences are SGHRS and YFSETQ. The CDR3 sequence is 16 residues long. The V segment lost 0 bases and the J segment 7 bases; nucleotides outside the gene matches: 8. The material sequenced was peripheral blood. This TCR was recovered from a human donor with COVID-19, enrolled during active disease. The donor label of this sample is uncertain. This chain connects TRBV5-1 to TRBJ2-2; TRBD2 agrees at 8 bases. The CDR3 bases are TGCGCCAGCAGCTTGGGGCGGGGGGAAAGCGGCGGGGAGCTGTTTTTT. Its translation: CASSLGRGESGGELFF.